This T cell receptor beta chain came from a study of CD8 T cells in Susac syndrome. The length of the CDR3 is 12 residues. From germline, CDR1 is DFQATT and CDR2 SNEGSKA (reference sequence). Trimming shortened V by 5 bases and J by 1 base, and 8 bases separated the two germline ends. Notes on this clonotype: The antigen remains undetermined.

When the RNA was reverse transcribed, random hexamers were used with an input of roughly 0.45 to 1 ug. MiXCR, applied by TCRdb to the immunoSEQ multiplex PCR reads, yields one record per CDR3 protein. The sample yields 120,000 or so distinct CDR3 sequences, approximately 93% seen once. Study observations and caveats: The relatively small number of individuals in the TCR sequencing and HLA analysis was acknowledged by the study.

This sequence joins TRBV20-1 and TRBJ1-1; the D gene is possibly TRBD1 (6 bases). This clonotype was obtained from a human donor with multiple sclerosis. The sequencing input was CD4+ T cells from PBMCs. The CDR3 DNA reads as TGCAGTGCTCGGGGGCCGAACACTGAAGCTTTCTTT. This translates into CSARGPNTEAFF.